These T cell receptor beta chains were read from a single sample in a study of CD8 T cells in ankylosing spondylitis. TCRdb itself ran the 5' RACE reads through MiXCR, one entry per CDR3 protein. The repertoire holds about 350,000 distinct CDR3 sequences, 20% to 25% seen once, with less than 15% in the top ten. Sequenced sample: blood, either unsorted or a sorted T cell fraction (not recorded which). These receptors originate from a male donor with ankylosing spondylitis or in good health (not recorded which). Each CDR3 is given with its conserved first and last residue. The order of the fields is J gene, D gene, clone size, V gene, CDR3 protein, CDR3 DNA. The D gene is left open where the match is weak. Size is omitted from some rows. Given values are once, few, many or a class for expanded clones.

j_gene: TRBJ2-1; d_gene: TRBD2; abundance: NA; v_gene: TRBV30; CDR3aa: CAWSSGTSGYNEQFF; CDR3nt: TGTGCCTGGAGTTCCGGGACTAGCGGTTACAATGAGCAGTTCTTC
j_gene: TRBJ2-3; d_gene: TRBD2; abundance: few; v_gene: TRBV7-2; CDR3aa: CASSLEAGTYTDTQYF; CDR3nt: TGTGCCAGCAGCTTAGAAGCGGGAACGTACACAGATACGCAGTATTTT
j_gene: TRBJ2-1; d_gene: NA; abundance: few; v_gene: TRBV29-1; CDR3aa: CSYDGYNEQFF; CDR3nt: TGCAGCTACGACGGGTACAATGAGCAGTTCTTC
j_gene: TRBJ2-5; d_gene: TRBD2; abundance: few; v_gene: TRBV12-3/TRBV12-4; CDR3aa: CASSRLAAQETQYF; CDR3nt: TGTGCCAGCAGCCGACTAGCGGCTCAAGAGACCCAGTACTTC
j_gene: TRBJ2-2; d_gene: TRBD1; abundance: NA; v_gene: TRBV29-1; CDR3aa: CSVVLEGASGELFF; CDR3nt: TGCAGCGTTGTTCTCGAGGGGGCAAGCGGGGAGCTGTTTTTT
j_gene: TRBJ2-6; d_gene: NA; abundance: many; v_gene: TRBV6-4; CDR3aa: CASSEGAGANVLTF; CDR3nt: TGTGCCAGCAGTGAGGGGGCTGGGGCCAACGTCCTGACTTTC
j_gene: TRBJ2-5; d_gene: NA; abundance: NA; v_gene: TRBV27; CDR3aa: CASSFTAEETQYF; CDR3nt: TGTGCCAGCAGTTTCACCGCAGAAGAGACCCAGTACTTC
j_gene: TRBJ2-7; d_gene: NA; abundance: NA; v_gene: TRBV20-1; CDR3aa: CSASGFSYEQYF; CDR3nt: TGCAGTGCTTCGGGATTTAGCTACGAGCAGTACTTC
j_gene: TRBJ2-7; d_gene: TRBD2; abundance: NA; v_gene: TRBV6-1; CDR3aa: CASRGTSGGHLRSYEQYF; CDR3nt: TGTGCCAGCAGAGGGACTAGCGGGGGCCACCTACGCTCCTACGAGCAGTACTTC
j_gene: TRBJ2-7; d_gene: TRBD1; abundance: NA; v_gene: TRBV5-5; CDR3aa: CASSLTGHSSYEQYF; CDR3nt: TGTGCCAGCAGCCTGACAGGGCACAGCTCCTACGAGCAGTACTTC
j_gene: TRBJ2-1; d_gene: NA; abundance: few; v_gene: TRBV24-1; CDR3aa: CATSDLTDYNEQFF; CDR3nt: TGTGCCACCAGTGATTTGACAGACTACAATGAGCAGTTCTTC
j_gene: TRBJ2-3; d_gene: NA; abundance: few; v_gene: TRBV5-6; CDR3aa: CASSLLSLTDTQYF; CDR3nt: TGTGCCAGCAGCTTGCTAAGCCTCACAGATACGCAGTATTTT
j_gene: TRBJ2-7; d_gene: NA; abundance: NA; v_gene: TRBV10-3; CDR3aa: CAISKGELIYYEQYF; CDR3nt: TGTGCCATCAGCAAGGGAGAATTGATTTACTACGAGCAGTACTTC
j_gene: TRBJ2-2; d_gene: NA; abundance: NA; v_gene: TRBV24-1; CDR3aa: CATSDFRLGGSNTGELFF; CDR3nt: TGTGCCACCAGTGATTTTCGGTTAGGGGGGTCGAACACCGGGGAGCTGTTTTTT
j_gene: TRBJ2-5; d_gene: TRBD2; abundance: few; v_gene: TRBV4-2; CDR3aa: CASSQVTSCGGYQETQYF; CDR3nt: TGTGCCAGCAGCCAAGTTACTAGCTGCGGGGGGTACCAAGAGACCCAGTACTTC
j_gene: TRBJ2-5; d_gene: TRBD2; abundance: few; v_gene: TRBV28; CDR3aa: CASRTPGVAGVEETQYF; CDR3nt: TGTGCCAGCAGAACACCCGGAGTAGCGGGGGTTGAGGAGACCCAGTACTTC
j_gene: TRBJ2-7; d_gene: NA; abundance: few; v_gene: TRBV11-2; CDR3aa: CASSLGEGQLLSYEQYF; CDR3nt: TGTGCCAGCAGCTTAGGCGAGGGACAACTGCTCTCCTACGAGCAGTACTTC
j_gene: TRBJ2-7; d_gene: NA; abundance: few; v_gene: TRBV20-1; CDR3aa: CSARIQGTYEQYF; CDR3nt: TGCAGTGCTAGAATTCAGGGAACCTACGAGCAGTACTTC
j_gene: TRBJ2-1; d_gene: NA; abundance: NA; v_gene: TRBV7-9; CDR3aa: CASSLLNDEQFF; CDR3nt: TGTGCCAGCAGCTTGTTGAACGATGAGCAGTTCTTC
j_gene: TRBJ2-3; d_gene: TRBD2; abundance: NA; v_gene: TRBV20-1; CDR3aa: CSARVGSGGDRTDTQYF; CDR3nt: TGCAGTGCTAGAGTGGGTAGCGGGGGAGATCGCACAGATACGCAGTATTTT
j_gene: TRBJ2-7; d_gene: NA; abundance: NA; v_gene: TRBV4-1; CDR3aa: CASSQSGGLPYEQYF; CDR3nt: TGCGCCAGCAGCCAAAGCGGTGGGCTGCCCTACGAGCAGTACTTC
j_gene: TRBJ2-1; d_gene: NA; abundance: once; v_gene: TRBV2; CDR3aa: CARSHRGAGNSYNEQFF; CDR3nt: TGTGCCCGCAGTCACCGCGGAGCAGGAAACTCCTACAATGAGCAGTTCTTC
j_gene: TRBJ2-2; d_gene: NA; abundance: NA; v_gene: TRBV9; CDR3aa: CASSVEGVSNTGELFF; CDR3nt: TGTGCCAGCAGCGTAGAGGGGGTATCGAACACCGGGGAGCTGTTTTTT
j_gene: TRBJ2-2; d_gene: NA; abundance: few; v_gene: TRBV9; CDR3aa: CASSVVANTGELFF; CDR3nt: TGTGCCAGCAGCGTAGTAGCGAACACCGGGGAGCTGTTTTTT
j_gene: TRBJ2-6; d_gene: TRBD1; abundance: few; v_gene: TRBV6-1; CDR3aa: CASSPRDRTSSGANVLTF; CDR3nt: TGTGCCAGCAGCCCCCGGGACAGGACCTCCTCTGGGGCCAACGTCCTGACTTTC
j_gene: TRBJ2-3; d_gene: NA; abundance: NA; v_gene: TRBV6-1; CDR3aa: CASRALKNTDTQYF; CDR3nt: TGTGCCAGCAGGGCGCTGAAAAACACAGATACGCAGTATTTT
j_gene: TRBJ1-4; d_gene: NA; abundance: few; v_gene: TRBV7-9; CDR3aa: CASSSRVNEKLFF; CDR3nt: TGTGCCAGCAGCTCTCGGGTCAATGAAAAACTGTTTTTT